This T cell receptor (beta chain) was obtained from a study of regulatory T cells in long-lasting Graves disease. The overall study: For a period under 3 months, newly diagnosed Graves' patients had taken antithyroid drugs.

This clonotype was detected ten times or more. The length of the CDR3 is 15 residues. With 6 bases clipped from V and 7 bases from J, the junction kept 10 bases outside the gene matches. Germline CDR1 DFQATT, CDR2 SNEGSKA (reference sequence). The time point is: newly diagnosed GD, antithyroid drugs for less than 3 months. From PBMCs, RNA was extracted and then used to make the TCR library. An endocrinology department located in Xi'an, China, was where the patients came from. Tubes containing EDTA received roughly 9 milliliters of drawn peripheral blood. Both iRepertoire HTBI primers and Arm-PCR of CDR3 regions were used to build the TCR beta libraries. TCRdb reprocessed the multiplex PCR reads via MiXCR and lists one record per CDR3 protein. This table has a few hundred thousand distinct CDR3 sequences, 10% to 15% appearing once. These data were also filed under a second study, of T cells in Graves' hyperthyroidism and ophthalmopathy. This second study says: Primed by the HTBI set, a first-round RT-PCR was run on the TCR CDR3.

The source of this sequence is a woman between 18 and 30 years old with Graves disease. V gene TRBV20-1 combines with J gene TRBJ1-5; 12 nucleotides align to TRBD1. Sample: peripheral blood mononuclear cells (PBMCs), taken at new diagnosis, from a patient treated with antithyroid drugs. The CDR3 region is CSAPGDRGLRQPQHF. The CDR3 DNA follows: TGCAGTGCCCCCGGGGACAGGGGGCTACGGCAGCCCCAGCATTTT.